The 18 T cell receptor beta chains below were found in one sample sequenced in a study of control samples from healthy donors and cancer patients (dated by TCRdb to about 2020). The library was generated by the immunoSEQ multiplex PCR assay. TCRdb holds this immuneACCESS table with in-frame rearrangements only. Some clones are missing; in checked studies, unresolved V genes explain under half, and the rest has no known cause. The sample has about 73,000 clones on record, more than 75% of them singletons. The ten largest clones add up to 3% to 4.5% of the sample. The sequencing input was blood. These receptors all come from a woman aged 50 to 60 in good health.

The count of this clone is one. The CDR3 bases are TGTGCCAGCAGTCCCCTGCTTACAGGGACCATTTCTAATGAGCAGTTCTTC. This encodes CASSPLLTGTISNEQFF. The chain couples TRBV27 to TRBJ2-1, with D maybe TRBD1 (6 bases). V dropped 5 bases and J dropped 7 bases, with 24 bases sitting between them. This CDR3 is built from 17 residues. CDR1 is MNHEY and CDR2 is SMNVEV in the germline V gene (reference sequence).

V is TRBV3-1 (or the pseudogene TRBV3-2) and J is TRBJ2-3; a weak D match, TRBD2 (6 bases). Germline-derived CDR1 and CDR2 are LGHDT and YNNKEL (reference sequence). The CDR3 runs to 16 residues. Trimming pared 3 bases from V and 5 bases from J, leaving 18 bases between. This CDR3 reads CASSHTTGEKEDTQYF. CDR3 coding DNA: TGTGCCAGCAGCCACACTACGGGGGAGAAGGAAGATACGCAGTATTTT.

The chain uses TRBV25-1 and TRBJ2-7; D remains ambiguous. CDR1 is MGHDK, CDR2 SYGVNS, per germline. CDR3 length equals 14 residues. The germline V and J ends were trimmed by 5 bases and 2 bases, with 13 bases remaining between them. CDR3: CASSPPGSTYEQYF. CDR3 DNA sequence: TGTGCCAGCAGTCCTCCGGGCAGTACCTACGAGCAGTACTTC.

The DNA of the CDR3 is TGCGCCAGCAGCTTGGAGGGGGGGCCCATGAACACTGAAGCTTTCTTT. Protein product: CASSLEGGPMNTEAFF. The chain links TRBV5-1 to TRBJ1-1, with TRBD1 as a possible D gene (6 bases). This CDR3 has 16 amino acids. Trimming shortened V by 0 bases and J by 0 bases, and 12 bases separated the two germline ends. From germline, CDR1 is SGHRS and CDR2 YFSETQ. The full variable domain, in which reference TRBV5-1 and TRBJ1-1 provide the parts outside the CDR3, is KAGVTQTPRYLIKTRGQQVTLSCSPISGHRSVSWYQQTPGQGLQFLFEYFSETQRNKGNFPGRFSGRQFSNSRSEMNVSTLELGDSALYLCASSLEGGPMNTEAFFGQGTRLTVV.

The chain is built from TRBV28 and TRBJ1-6; D not resolved. Germline CDR1 and CDR2: MDHEN and SYDVKM. V gave up 7 bases and J gave up 0 bases, with 19 bases separating them. The length of the CDR3 is 18 residues. The CDR3 bases are TGTGCCAGCACCTCACCCGGGGAGATCCGCTCCTATAATTCACCCCTCCACTTT. Translation gives CASTSPGEIRSYNSPLHF.

The rearrangement links TRBV27 to TRBJ2-3; D is possibly TRBD1 or TRBD2 (5 bases each). Trimming removed 0 bases at V and 4 bases at J, with 8 bases between. In germline, CDR1 is MNHEY, CDR2 SMNVEV (reference sequence). The CDR3 extends over 14 amino acids. This CDR3 is CASSLSRGPDTQYF. The CDR3 bases are TGTGCCAGCAGTTTATCGAGGGGTCCAGATACGCAGTATTTT.

J is TRBJ2-5 and V is TRBV4-1; the D call may be TRBD1 or TRBD2 (5 bases each). The germline CDR1 and CDR2 sequences are MGHRA and YSYEKL. The V and J ends lost 4 bases and 0 bases respectively, with 12 bases between them. There are 15 residues in the CDR3. The CDR3 coding sequence is TGCGCCAGCAGCCGGGGACCGGTATACCAAGAGACCCAGTACTTC. This encodes CASSRGPVYQETQYF.

V usage is TRBV19 and J usage is TRBJ1-2; 9 bases fit TRBD1. Trimming cost V 5 bases and J 8 bases; bases outside gene matches: 12. This CDR3 is built from 15 residues. Germline V gene lookup returns CDR1 LNHDA and CDR2 SQIVND (reference sequence). DNA of the CDR3: TGTGCCAGTAGTGGGACCGGGACAGGGAGTCGGGGCTACACCTTC. It codes for CASSGTGTGSRGYTF.

This rearrangement joins TRBV27 to TRBJ1-4; 7 nucleotides agree with TRBD1. V shed 5 bases, J shed 4 bases, and the junction held 7 bases outside the gene matches. The CDR3 is made up of 15 amino acids. Germline V gene data show CDR1 as MNHEY and CDR2 as SMNVEV (reference sequence). The CDR3 sequence: CASSTRTGSNEKLFF. In DNA, the CDR3 is TGTGCCAGCAGTACAAGGACAGGCAGTAATGAAAAACTGTTTTTT.

The chain employs TRBV3-1 (or the pseudogene TRBV3-2) and TRBJ2-1; 9 positions match TRBD2. Germline lookup yields CDR1 LGHDT and CDR2 YNNKEL (reference sequence). The CDR3 sequence is 18 residues long. Trimming at V came to 3 bases and at J to 8 bases, leaving 17 bases not matched to a gene. Here the CDR3 DNA reads TGTGCCAGCAGCCACCCCCGTGGTAGCGGGAGAAGGTTCTATGAGCAGTTCTTC. As protein: CASSHPRGSGRRFYEQFF.

V gene TRBV6-2 or TRBV6-3 combines with J gene TRBJ2-7, with D perhaps TRBD2 (6 bases). The CDR3 loop spans 14 amino acids. Deletions cut 0 bases from V and 5 bases from J, with 11 bases between. CDR1 and CDR2 from the germline V gene are MNHEY and SVGEGT. In nucleotides, the CDR3 is TGTGCCAGCAGTTACTCGACTAGGCCTCACGAGCAGTACTTC. Its translation: CASSYSTRPHEQYF.

The chain uses TRBV19 and TRBJ2-3; 8 bases line up with TRBD2. The V gene end was trimmed by 5 bases and the J gene end by 5 bases; junction bases not matched to a gene: 12. CDR1 and CDR2 (germline): LNHDA, SQIVND (reference sequence). This CDR3 is 16 amino acids long. CDR3 protein: CASSAPGAGVGDTQYF. CDR3 DNA: TGTGCCAGTAGTGCCCCGGGAGCGGGAGTAGGAGATACGCAGTATTTT. Complete variable domain (other parts from reference TRBV19 and TRBJ2-3): DGGITQSPKYLFRKEGQNVTLSCEQNLNHDAMYWYRQDPGQGLRLIYYSQIVNDFQKGDIAEGYSVSREKKESFPLTVTSAQKNPTAFYLCASSAPGAGVGDTQYFGPGTRLTVL.

The CDR3 bases are TGCGCCAGCAGCCCCGGACCACTGGGACCCAATCAGCCCCAGCATTTT. Translation gives CASSPGPLGPNQPQHF. V usage is TRBV5-1 and J usage is TRBJ1-5, with D possibly TRBD1 on 5 matching bases. The germline gives CDR1 SGHRS, CDR2 YFSETQ. V was cut by 4 bases and J by 3 bases, with 17 bases left in between. The CDR3 extends over 16 amino acids.

This clone was counted a single time. The CDR3 DNA reads as TGTGCCAGTAGTGTACAGGGAGTGGATACGCAGTATTTT. This translates into CASSVQGVDTQYF. The rearrangement joins TRBV19 to TRBJ2-3, with a possible D match to TRBD1 (6 bases). This CDR3 region has 13 residues. Germline CDR1 reads LNHDA; CDR2 reads SQIVND (reference sequence). With 5 bases removed from V and 6 bases from J, the gap between germline ends came to 12 bases.

The chain has TRBV19 and TRBJ2-6; 10 bases agree with TRBD1. The CDR3 runs 17 residues. Trimming cost V 1 base and J 0 bases; bases outside gene matches: 0. Germline V CDR1 and CDR2: LNHDA, SQIVND (reference sequence). As DNA, the CDR3 is TGTGCCAGTAGTATAGGGACAGGGGGCTCTGGGGCCAACGTCCTGACTTTC. Protein product: CASSIGTGGSGANVLTF. The variable domain in full, completed from reference TRBV19 and TRBJ2-6, reads DGGITQSPKYLFRKEGQNVTLSCEQNLNHDAMYWYRQDPGQGLRLIYYSQIVNDFQKGDIAEGYSVSREKKESFPLTVTSAQKNPTAFYLCASSIGTGGSGANVLTFGAGSRLTVL.

The chain couples TRBV7-3 to TRBJ2-1; 7 bases line up with TRBD1. With V trimmed by 5 bases and J by 4 bases, 8 bases remained unmatched. This CDR3 comprises 15 residues. In germline, CDR1 is SGHTA, CDR2 FQGTGA. In nucleotides, the CDR3 is TGTGCCAGCAGCCCTGACAGGGTCCGATACAATGAGCAGTTCTTC. Protein: CASSPDRVRYNEQFF.

The chain uses TRBV5-6 and TRBJ1-2; 8 nucleotides align to TRBD1. J was trimmed by 5 bases and V by 5 bases; bases with no gene match: 5. CDR3 length: 13 amino acids. Per the germline V gene, CDR1 is SGHDT and CDR2 is YYEEEE. The CDR3 sequence: CASRLQGGYGYTF. CDR3 DNA: TGTGCCAGCAGGTTACAGGGGGGGTATGGCTACACCTTC.

V gene TRBV30 combines with J gene TRBJ2-7; 7 bases fit TRBD2. Germline V lookup: CDR1 GTSNPN, CDR2 SVGIG (reference sequence). This CDR3 spans 15 amino acids. V lost 3 bases and J lost 7; bases outside the gene matches: 15. The CDR3 loop reads CAWSYQNLGRGEQYF. CDR3 coding DNA: TGTGCCTGGAGCTACCAAAATTTAGGGAGGGGTGAGCAGTACTTC.